This TCR beta chain appears in the sequencing data of a study of tumor-infiltrating lymphocytes in primary liver carcinoma. Across the whole study: Sequenced samples came back with roughly 3.5 to 8 million productive TCRbeta reads, and the counts looked alike across tissue types. Study results and caveats: Tumor region pairs shared more overlap than did tumor-adjacent and tumor-blood pairs.

The CDR3 has 14 amino acids. The V end was cut by 8 bases, the J end by 5 bases, with 19 bases between. Germline V gene sequence: CDR1 SEHNR, CDR2 FQNEAQ (reference sequence). As concerns this clonotype: The antigen remains unidentified.

Germline DNA was extracted alongside blood RNA, which was obtained from unsorted whole blood. With a constant-region primer, TCR beta cDNA was made from 450 to 550 ng of total RNA. Slightly modified ARM-PCR served as the procedure for the TCR beta libraries. These libraries came from three rounds of nested multiplex PCR. The first two PCR rounds used TRBV1-TRBV30 forward primers with a C-beta reverse primer, nine to ten cycles each. Each CDR3 protein gets one entry after TCRdb re-called the multiplex PCR reads with MiXCR. The table lists 300,000 to 400,000 distinct CDR3 sequences, approximately 65% of them singletons, with roughly 6% in the top ten.

The chain carries TRBV7-9 and TRBJ2-7; D possibly corresponds to TRBD2 (6 bases). Sequences were obtained from peripheral blood. The sequence was collected from a man aged 40-55 years with primary liver carcinoma and hepatitis B virus infection. The chain's CDR3 is CASGPVGGNHEQYF. For the CDR3, the DNA is TGTGCCAGCGGCCCGGTGGGCGGGAACCACGAGCAGTACTTC.